A single sample is the source of the 31 T cell receptor beta chains below, sequenced in a study of blood T cell repertoires in COVID-19. Assay: immunoSEQ multiplex PCR; the TCRdb copy retains only in-frame clones and omits some. This sample yields 120,000 or so clones, of which around 86% are seen a single time; approximately 30% belongs to the top ten. Material: peripheral blood. The receptor source for this set is a woman older than 75 with acute or convalescent COVID-19.

V and J are TRBV9 and TRBJ1-2; TRBD1 agrees at 10 bases. Germline assignment: CDR1 SGDLS and CDR2 YYNGEE. V lost 4 bases and J lost 1; bases outside the gene matches: 4. The CDR3 sequence is 15 residues long. For the CDR3, the DNA is TGTGCCAGCAGCCGGGACAGGGGAATTAACTATGGCTACACCTTC. Its translation is CASSRDRGINYGYTF.

V gene TRBV18 combines with J gene TRBJ2-3; 8 bases are a match to TRBD1. Germline CDR1 is KGHSH and CDR2 is LQKENI. Losses at the gene ends were 5 bases for V and 3 bases for J; bases not matched to a gene: 7. The CDR3 is 15 residues long. CDR3 DNA: TGTGCCAGCTCAACGTGGACAGGGATGACAGATACGCAGTATTTT. Its protein product is CASSTWTGMTDTQYF. Complete variable domain (other parts from reference TRBV18 and TRBJ2-3): NAGVMQNPRHLVRRRGQEARLRCSPMKGHSHVYWYRQLPEEGLKFMVYLQKENIIDESGMPKERFSAEFPKEGPSILRIQQVVRGDSAAYFCASSTWTGMTDTQYFGPGTRLTVL.

J is TRBJ1-6 and V is TRBV30, with D possibly TRBD1 on 6 matching bases. V dropped 6 bases and J dropped 9 bases, with 15 bases sitting between them. The germline V gene has CDR1 GTSNPN and CDR2 SVGIG (reference sequence). The CDR3 loop spans 13 amino acids. The CDR3 loop reads CACLGGLVSPLHF. The CDR3 DNA reads TGTGCCTGCCTGGGGGGGCTGGTTTCACCCCTCCACTTT.

The chain employs TRBV6-5 and TRBJ1-3; perhaps TRBD1 as D (6 bases). CDR1 and CDR2 (germline): MNHEY, SVGAGI. The ends were cut back, 7 bases at V and 11 bases at J, with 18 bases in the middle. This CDR3 is 13 amino acids long. The CDR3 DNA follows: TGTGCCAGCACCGGAGGGGGGGGTAGGGCCATATATTTT. It yields the protein CASTGGGGRAIYF.

The V call is TRBV2, the J call TRBJ1-5, with 7 bases identical to TRBD1. V lost 7 bases and J lost 6; bases outside the gene matches: 9. The CDR3 sequence is 14 residues long. Germline V gene sequence: CDR1 SNHLY, CDR2 FYNNEI. The CDR3 nucleotides read TGTGCCAGCAACGGAGGGGGCGCAGGTCAGCCCCAGCATTTT. Its protein is CASNGGGAGQPQHF. Full variable domain (remainder filled in from reference TRBV2 and TRBJ1-5): EPEVTQTPSHQVTQMGQEVILRCVPISNHLYFYWYRQILGQKVEFLVSFYNNEISEKSEIFDDQFSVERPDGSNFTLKIRSTKLEDSAMYFCASNGGGAGQPQHFGDGTRLSIL.

The chain combines TRBV7-2 with TRBJ2-3; D is uncertain. Germline assignment: CDR1 SGHTA and CDR2 FQGNSA. CDR3 size: 15 residues. Trimming took off 0 bases at V and 1 base at J, with 8 bases between the two ends. The CDR3 region has the DNA TGTGCCAGCAGCTTAGCGCGAACAGGCACAGATACGCAGTATTTT. Translating it yields CASSLARTGTDTQYF.

The chain is built from TRBV12-3 or TRBV12-4 and TRBJ1-2; the match to TRBD1 covers 9 bases. Trimming at V came to 3 bases and at J to 8 bases, leaving 4 bases not matched to a gene. The CDR3 length is 13 residues. CDR3 in DNA: TGTGCCAGCAGTTTGAACAGGGGGCTGGGCTACACCTTC. It codes for CASSLNRGLGYTF.

This rearrangement joins TRBV3-1 (or the pseudogene TRBV3-2) to TRBJ1-3; 7 bases agree with TRBD1. The CDR3 consists of 16 residues. With V trimmed by 4 bases and J by 0 bases, 6 bases remained unmatched. CDR1 and CDR2 (germline): LGHDT, YNNKEL (reference sequence). This chain's CDR3 is CASSRTTGASGNTIYF. The CDR3 DNA sequence: TGTGCCAGCAGCCGGACCACAGGGGCCTCTGGAAACACCATATATTTT.

J is TRBJ1-4 and V is TRBV11-2, with D perhaps matching TRBD1 (6 bases). CDR1 is SGHAT and CDR2 is FQNNGV in the germline V gene. The V and J ends lost 1 base and 8 bases respectively, with 17 bases between them. This CDR3 contains 16 residues. Written as DNA, the CDR3 is TGTGCCAGCAGCTTAGTTCCCGTTCGGACAGTCGAAAAACTGTTTTTT. It specifies CASSLVPVRTVEKLFF.

V and J are TRBV6-5 and TRBJ1-2, with D possibly being TRBD1 (6 bases). The germline V and J ends were trimmed by 6 bases and 4 bases, with 12 bases remaining between them. CDR1 and CDR2 (germline): MNHEY, SVGAGI. The CDR3 is 13 amino acids. The DNA for the CDR3 is TGTGCCAGCAGCCGGGGACAAGCCTATGGCTACACCTTC. Translation: CASSRGQAYGYTF.

The gene calls are TRBV7-9 and TRBJ1-2; the D gene is possibly TRBD1 (5 bases). Trimming pared 5 bases from V and 4 bases from J, leaving 14 bases between. This CDR3 is built from 14 residues. Germline assignment: CDR1 SEHNR and CDR2 FQNEAQ (reference sequence). This CDR3 reads CASSAQGPTYGYTF. DNA for the CDR3: TGTGCCAGCAGCGCTCAGGGTCCCACCTATGGCTACACCTTC.

The gene calls are TRBV2 and TRBJ2-1; weak D call: TRBD1 (5 bases). The CDR3 sequence is 14 residues long. The germline V gene has CDR1 SNHLY and CDR2 FYNNEI. Deletions cut 7 bases from V and 10 bases from J, with 20 bases between. The CDR3 here is CASTQSEAYREQFF. CDR3 nucleotides: TGTGCCAGCACCCAGTCAGAGGCCTACAGGGAGCAGTTCTTC.

The chain combines TRBV4-2 with TRBJ1-3; TRBD1 aligns across 10 bases. Germline trimming cut 3 bases from V and 0 bases from J; bases unmatched to any gene: 23. Germline assignment: CDR1 LGHNA and CDR2 YNFKEQ. The CDR3 loop spans 23 amino acids. The CDR3 DNA sequence: TGTGCCAGCAGCCAGGCCCGGTCAGGCAGACAGGGGGCCTCCGGAGTCTCTGGAAACACCATATATTTT. Translating gives CASSQARSGRQGASGVSGNTIYF.

The rearrangement uses TRBV9 and TRBJ2-2; no reliable D call. V was shortened by 3 bases and J by 0 bases, with 15 bases between the two germline ends. This CDR3 has 17 amino acids. Per germline, CDR1 SGDLS and CDR2 YYNGEE. The CDR3 sequence is CASSGGPVVANTGELFF. The CDR3 DNA reads TGTGCCAGCAGCGGAGGCCCCGTTGTCGCGAACACCGGGGAGCTGTTTTTT.

The V call is TRBV15, the J call TRBJ2-2; weak D call: TRBD1 (5 bases). Trimming took off 5 bases at V and 2 bases at J, with 9 bases between the two ends. The CDR3 has 14 residues. Looked up from germline, CDR1 is LNHNV and CDR2 is YYDKDF (reference sequence). The CDR3 protein is CATSVRTNTGELFF. As DNA, the CDR3 is TGTGCCACCAGCGTCAGGACAAACACCGGGGAGCTGTTTTTT.

The sample holds many counts of this clone. The J gene is TRBJ2-6, the V gene TRBV19, with D hard to call. The CDR3 is made up of 13 amino acids. Trimming took off 7 bases at V and 0 bases at J, with 4 bases between the two ends. CDR1 and CDR2 from the germline V gene are LNHDA and SQIVND (reference sequence). Written as DNA, the CDR3 is TGTGCCAGTACCTTCTCTGGGGCCAACGTCCTGACTTTC. Its protein product is CASTFSGANVLTF.

The gene calls are TRBV11-3 and TRBJ2-4; possible D gene TRBD2, 6 bases. V lost 5 bases to trimming and J lost 7 bases, with 12 bases between them. Germline CDR1 is SGHNT and CDR2 is YENEEA. This CDR3 region has 13 residues. In DNA form, the CDR3 reads TGTGCCAGCAGCCCCCCCGGAGGGAACATTCAGTACTTC. Its translation is CASSPPGGNIQYF.

The chain couples TRBV2 to TRBJ1-6; 7 bases line up with TRBD1. The J segment lost 6 bases and the V segment lost 6 bases, leaving 5 bases of the junction unmatched. Germline V gene lookup returns CDR1 SNHLY and CDR2 FYNNEI. There are 14 residues in the CDR3. CDR3 amino acids: CASRDTGVNSPLHF. The CDR3 nucleotides read TGTGCCAGCAGGGATACAGGGGTTAATTCACCCCTCCACTTT.

This clone was seen more than once but under ten times. The J gene is TRBJ2-7, the V gene TRBV6-2 or TRBV6-3; no clear D gene. V shed 0 bases and J shed 6 bases, with 6 bases lying between them. The CDR3 totals 12 residues. In germline, CDR1 is MNHEY, CDR2 SVGEGT. CDR3 loop: CASSYSAREQYF. CDR3 in DNA: TGTGCCAGCAGTTACTCGGCCCGCGAGCAGTACTTC.

The chain combines TRBV11-2 with TRBJ1-2; D unresolved. CDR3 length: 12 amino acids. The V end lost 2 bases, the J end lost 5 bases, and 6 bases lay between the germline ends. Germline V gene sequence: CDR1 SGHAT, CDR2 FQNNGV. CDR3 protein: CASSLSGYGYTF. The CDR3 region has the DNA TGTGCCAGCAGCTTAAGCGGGTATGGCTACACCTTC.

This chain uses TRBV29-1 with TRBJ2-7; 12 bases are a match to TRBD1. Per germline, CDR1 SQVTM and CDR2 ANQGSEA. The CDR3 extends over 13 amino acids. V trimming: 3 bases; J trimming: 7 bases; junction bases outside the gene matches: 4. The CDR3 DNA sequence: TGCAGCGTTGAGGGACAGGGGGCTCAGGAGCAGTACTTC. It is translated as CSVEGQGAQEQYF.

The V and J genes are TRBV5-1 and TRBJ1-2; the D is unclear. This CDR3 comprises 15 residues. Trimming removed 3 bases from V and 0 bases from J, with 12 bases in between. Germline-derived CDR1 and CDR2 are SGHRS and YFSETQ. The CDR3 DNA sequence: TGCGCCAGCAGCTCGTATGGGAGAGCTAACTATGGCTACACCTTC. Its protein is CASSSYGRANYGYTF.

This chain connects TRBV27 to TRBJ2-1; D is ambiguous. With 6 bases removed from V and 4 bases from J, the gap between germline ends came to 10 bases. The CDR3 extends over 13 amino acids. The germline V gene encodes CDR1 MNHEY and CDR2 SMNVEV (reference sequence). The CDR3 loop is CASSSRRYNEQFF. In DNA, the CDR3 is TGTGCCAGCAGCTCTCGCAGGTACAATGAGCAGTTCTTC.

The chain carries TRBV9 and TRBJ2-2; 12 bases map to TRBD2. The germline V gene encodes CDR1 SGDLS and CDR2 YYNGEE. V lost 0 bases and J lost 2; bases outside the gene matches: 5. The CDR3 extends over 18 amino acids. The CDR3 DNA follows: TGTGCCAGCAGCGTAGGGGCTAGCGGGGGGGTAAACACCGGGGAGCTGTTTTTT. It is translated as CASSVGASGGVNTGELFF.

This clone has only a few counts. The chain has TRBV6-6 and TRBJ1-1, with D tentatively TRBD1 (6 bases). V lost 2 bases and J 0 bases, leaving 7 bases between the germline ends. CDR1 is MNHNY, CDR2 SVGAGI, per germline (reference sequence). This CDR3 contains 14 residues. The CDR3 loop reads CASSYGQLNTEAFF. The DNA for the CDR3 is TGTGCCAGCAGTTACGGACAGTTGAACACTGAAGCTTTCTTT.

The CDR3 loop is CASSDSLSSSSYEQYV. CDR3 coding DNA: TGTGCCAGCAGTGATAGTCTATCGTCGAGCTCCTACGAGCAGTACGTC. This sequence joins TRBV2 and TRBJ2-7; D is ambiguous. The CDR3 has 16 residues. V shed 3 bases and J shed 0 bases, with 15 bases lying between them. Germline V gene sequence: CDR1 SNHLY, CDR2 FYNNEI.

The chain recombines TRBV3-1 (or the pseudogene TRBV3-2) with TRBJ1-1, with 10 bases matching TRBD1. The CDR3 is 16 residues long. V shed 1 base and J 2 bases; nucleotides not matched to a gene: 4. Germline-derived CDR1 and CDR2 are LGHDT and YNNKEL (reference sequence). The CDR3 DNA is TGTGCCAGCAGCCAAGTTGACAGGGGGCGAAACACTGAAGCTTTCTTT. Its translation is CASSQVDRGRNTEAFF.

DNA of the CDR3: TGTGCCAGCAGCCCTACTCCCTACAATGAGCAGTTCTTC. Its translation: CASSPTPYNEQFF. The chain joins TRBV5-4 to TRBJ2-1; D is unclear. This CDR3 contains 13 residues. The germline gives CDR1 SGHNT, CDR2 YYREEE (reference sequence). Trimming took off 4 bases at V and 2 bases at J, with 7 bases between the two ends.

In its sample, this clone was seen a few times. This chain joins TRBV7-2 and TRBJ2-7, with D hard to call. Germline CDR1 is SGHTA and CDR2 is FQGNSA. The CDR3 sequence is 12 residues long. The V gene lost 3 bases and the J gene lost 6 bases, with 9 bases spanning the gap. In DNA form, the CDR3 reads TGTGCCAGCAGCTTCGGCGGTGGCGAGCAGTACTTC. Its translation: CASSFGGGEQYF. Filled out from reference TRBV7-2 and TRBJ2-7, the complete variable domain reads GAGVSQSPSNKVTEKGKDVELRCDPISGHTALYWYRQSLGQGLEFLIYFQGNSAPDKSGLPSDRFSAERTGGSVSTLTIQRTQQEDSAVYLCASSFGGGEQYFGPGTRLTVT.

V gene TRBV7-2 combines with J gene TRBJ2-1; 12 nucleotides agree with TRBD2. Germline V lookup: CDR1 SGHTA, CDR2 FQGNSA. V lost 5 bases to trimming and J lost 6 bases; unmatched junction nucleotides: 2. The CDR3 consists of 14 residues. CDR3 nucleotide sequence: TGTGCCAGCAGCCCGGGACTAGCGGGCAATGAGCAGTTCTTC. It specifies CASSPGLAGNEQFF. Filled out from reference TRBV7-2 and TRBJ2-1, the complete variable domain reads GAGVSQSPSNKVTEKGKDVELRCDPISGHTALYWYRQSLGQGLEFLIYFQGNSAPDKSGLPSDRFSAERTGGSVSTLTIQRTQQEDSAVYLCASSPGLAGNEQFFGPGTRLTVL.

The genes are TRBV11-2 and TRBJ1-2, with 10 bases matching TRBD1. Germline lookup yields CDR1 SGHAT and CDR2 FQNNGV. This CDR3 has 15 residues. V lost 5 bases, J lost 4 bases, and 7 bases stayed unmatched. DNA of the CDR3: TGTGCCAGCAGCCGCTCGGGACAGGGGCGCTATGGCTACACCTTC. This codes for CASSRSGQGRYGYTF.